These 21 T cell receptor beta chains came from one sample sequenced in a study of blood T cell repertoires in COVID-19. This table comes from immunoSEQ multiplex PCR, and its TCRdb copy is limited to in-frame clones, with some not included. The sample includes roughly 100,000 clones, around 90% of them seen just once. Material for sequencing was peripheral blood. All receptors come from a woman aged 55-75 years with acute or convalescent COVID-19.

The rearrangement uses TRBV19 and TRBJ2-7, with 10 bases identical to TRBD2. CDR3 length equals 16 residues. Losses at the gene ends were 4 bases for V and 3 bases for J; bases not matched to a gene: 9. The germline V gene encodes CDR1 LNHDA and CDR2 SQIVND (reference sequence). CDR3 DNA sequence: TGTGCCAGTAGTACTAGGAGGGGACTAGCGCGCTACGAGCAGTACTTC. The encoded protein is CASSTRRGLARYEQYF.

The chain has TRBV5-1 and TRBJ1-4; D gene ambiguous. V shed 0 bases and J shed 5 bases, with 11 bases lying between them. Germline V lookup: CDR1 SGHRS, CDR2 YFSETQ. There are 15 residues in the CDR3. The CDR3: CASSLDITRNEKLFF. CDR3 DNA sequence: TGCGCCAGCAGCTTGGACATAACCCGAAATGAAAAACTGTTTTTT.

The rearrangement links TRBV15 to TRBJ1-1, with D unresolved. Between the trimmed V and J ends, which lost 3 bases and 1 base, there was a span of 12 bases. The CDR3 totals 15 residues. The germline gives CDR1 LNHNV, CDR2 YYDKDF (reference sequence). For the CDR3, the DNA is TGTGCCACCAGCAGGGAGGGAATGGCGAACACTGAAGCTTTCTTT. Protein sequence: CATSREGMANTEAFF.

The V call is TRBV10-2, the J call TRBJ1-3; no definite D call. The CDR3 length is 15 residues. The V gene's germline CDR1 is WSHSY and CDR2 SAAADI. Deletions cut 0 bases from V and 2 bases from J, with 8 bases between. The DNA of the CDR3 is TGCGCCAGCAGTGAGTCTAGAGCGACTGGAAACACCATATATTTT. It is translated as CASSESRATGNTIYF.

A single count supports this clone. The chain combines TRBV6-5 with TRBJ2-7; 10 bases agree with TRBD1. Trimming removed 6 bases from V and 7 bases from J; junction bases left unmatched: 6. The CDR3 loop spans 13 amino acids. Germline CDR1 MNHEY, CDR2 SVGAGI. This CDR3 is CASSRDRGGEQYV. The CDR3 DNA follows: TGTGCCAGCAGCCGGGACAGGGGCGGGGAGCAGTACGTC.

Details on this clone: The junction shows a germline mismatch at one end, possibly a read error. J is TRBJ2-5 and V is TRBV5-1; D is ambiguous. Germline loops: CDR1 SGHRS, CDR2 YFSETQ. The CDR3 consists of 14 residues. The CDR3 is CASSSPQGGEAQYF. The CDR3 DNA sequence: TGCGCCAGCAGCTCACCACAAGGTGGAGAGGCCCAGTACTTC. The entire variable domain, with the rest obtained from reference TRBV5-1 and TRBJ2-5, is as follows: KAGVTQTPRYLIKTRGQQVTLSCSPISGHRSVSWYQQTPGQGLQFLFEYFSETQRNKGNFPGRFSGRQFSNSRSEMNVSTLELGDSALYLCASSSPQGGEAQYFGPGTRLLVL.

The genes are TRBV11-2 and TRBJ2-2; maybe TRBD2 (6 bases). Germline-derived CDR1 and CDR2 are SGHAT and FQNNGV. CDR3 length equals 15 residues. Deletions cut 5 bases from V and 1 base from J, with 11 bases between. CDR3 amino acids: CASSPGLRNTGELFF. The DNA of the CDR3 is TGTGCCAGCAGCCCGGGACTTAGGAACACCGGGGAGCTGTTTTTT. Based on the CDR3 plus reference TRBV11-2 and TRBJ2-2, the full variable domain is EAGVAQSPRYKIIEKRQSVAFWCNPISGHATLYWYQQILGQGPKLLIQFQNNGVVDDSQLPKDRFSAERLKGVDSTLKIQPAKLEDSAVYLCASSPGLRNTGELFFGEGSRLTVL.

J is TRBJ2-3 and V is TRBV5-1; D remains ambiguous. V was trimmed by 0 bases and J by 0 bases, leaving 5 bases between them. The CDR3 is 14 amino acids. Germline CDR1 reads SGHRS; CDR2 reads YFSETQ. This CDR3 reads CASSLGSSTDTQYF. CDR3 in DNA: TGCGCCAGCAGCTTGGGTTCTAGCACAGATACGCAGTATTTT.

This chain connects TRBV15 to TRBJ1-6, with 10 bases identical to TRBD1. CDR3 length: 15 amino acids. Germline V gives CDR1 LNHNV, CDR2 YYDKDF (reference sequence). J lost 9 bases, V lost 0 bases, and 2 bases had no gene match. The CDR3 region has the DNA TGTGCCACCAGCAGAGATAGGACAGGGGGTTCACCCCTCCACTTT. This sequence encodes CATSRDRTGGSPLHF.

The chain combines TRBV4-1 with TRBJ1-4, with D perhaps matching TRBD1 (6 bases). The CDR3 runs 15 residues. Germline values: CDR1 MGHRA, CDR2 YSYEKL. V was trimmed by 1 base and J by 8 bases, leaving 14 bases between them. The CDR3 loop reads CASSQGVTGGEKLFF. The CDR3 DNA follows: TGCGCCAGCAGCCAAGGGGTGACAGGCGGAGAAAAACTGTTTTTT.

This rearrangement joins TRBV4-2 to TRBJ1-2, with a weak D call TRBD1 (6 bases). Germline CDR1 and CDR2: LGHNA and YNFKEQ. Deletions cut 4 bases from V and 2 bases from J, with 11 bases between. The CDR3 is made up of 14 amino acids. The CDR3 nucleotides are TGTGCCAGCAGCCGTGCGGACAGCAACTATGGCTACACCTTC. Encoded protein: CASSRADSNYGYTF.

The chain employs TRBV19 and TRBJ1-1; TRBD1 is a possible D gene (6 bases). The CDR3 contains 15 residues. Trimming removed 6 bases from V and 4 bases from J, with 18 bases in between. Germline assignment: CDR1 LNHDA and CDR2 SQIVND (reference sequence). The CDR3 sequence: CASRVTGTPATEAFF. As DNA, the CDR3 is TGTGCCAGTAGGGTGACAGGTACCCCGGCCACTGAAGCTTTCTTT.

The CDR3 DNA reads TGTGCCAGCAGCGCCGAACCCCAACTAGCGGGAGGGCCCTACGAGCAGTACTTC. The encoded protein is CASSAEPQLAGGPYEQYF. The rearrangement joins TRBV9 to TRBJ2-7, with 13 bases aligning to TRBD2. In germline, CDR1 is SGDLS, CDR2 YYNGEE. The CDR3 length is 18 residues. The ends lost 3 bases at V and 2 bases at J; junction bases unmatched: 11.

The chain recombines TRBV20-1 with TRBJ2-3; D not certain. The CDR3 has 9 residues. With 5 bases removed from V and 5 bases from J, the gap between germline ends came to 2 bases. CDR1 is DFQATT, CDR2 SNEGSKA, per germline (reference sequence). The CDR3 region is CSALDTQYF. Written as DNA, the CDR3 is TGCAGTGCTCTAGATACGCAGTATTTT.

The chain uses TRBV21-1 and TRBJ1-5. TRBV21-1 is tagged as a pseudogene. The CDR3 extends over 22 amino acids. DNA for the CDR3: TGTGCCAGCAGCAAAAAGTCTTTAAATTTAGCATCCCCTCTGGATAGCAATCAGCCCCAGCATTTT. Translating gives CASSKKSLNLASPLDSNQPQHF.

CDR3 sequence (DNA): TGTGCCATCAGTGATGGGAGTTTAAACTATGGCTACACCTTC. It is translated as CAISDGSLNYGYTF. The rearrangement uses TRBV10-3 and TRBJ1-2; D is uncertain. Trimming took 3 bases from V and 2 from J, leaving 10 bases between them. Germline V gene sequence: CDR1 ENHRY, CDR2 SYGVKD. The CDR3 loop spans 14 amino acids.

The chain joins TRBV5-1 to TRBJ2-5, with 7 bases that match TRBD2. This CDR3 comprises 16 residues. The V gene end was trimmed by 0 bases and the J gene end by 5 bases; junction bases not matched to a gene: 10. Germline-derived CDR1 and CDR2 are SGHRS and YFSETQ. In DNA, the CDR3 is TGCGCCAGCAGCTTGGCCGGGCTAGCGGCCCAGGAGACCCAGTACTTC. Its translation is CASSLAGLAAQETQYF.

This chain links TRBV18 with TRBJ2-5; 12 bases agree with TRBD2. The CDR3 consists of 15 residues. CDR1 is KGHSH and CDR2 is LQKENI in the germline V gene. The junction had 3 bases not matched to a gene; V was cut back by 3 bases and J by 4 bases. CDR3 loop: CASSPEGLAGETQYF. The CDR3 coding sequence is TGTGCCAGCTCACCCGAGGGACTAGCGGGAGAGACCCAGTACTTC.

The rearrangement joins TRBV6-6 to TRBJ2-7; D gene unclear. Germline V gives CDR1 MNHNY, CDR2 SVGAGI (reference sequence). CDR3 size: 12 residues. Trimming cost V 8 bases and J 2 bases, with 10 bases left between them. The DNA of the CDR3 is TGTGCCAGCGGTATGAGCCCCTACGAGCAGTACGTC. Encoded protein: CASGMSPYEQYV.

The chain couples TRBV4-2 to TRBJ1-3; D is ambiguous. V dropped 0 bases and J dropped 6 bases, with 6 bases sitting between them. Germline V CDR1 and CDR2: LGHNA, YNFKEQ. The CDR3 contains 13 residues. The CDR3 DNA sequence: TGTGCCAGCAGCCAAGATCGGGAAAACACCATATATTTT. Its protein product is CASSQDRENTIYF.

This chain connects TRBV15 to TRBJ1-1; maybe TRBD1 (6 bases). The CDR3 covers 13 residues. Trimming pared 7 bases from V and 4 bases from J, leaving 13 bases between. Germline-derived CDR1 and CDR2 are LNHNV and YYDKDF (reference sequence). The CDR3 sequence: CATTGGGRTEAFF. In DNA, the CDR3 is TGTGCCACCACTGGGGGGGGGCGCACTGAAGCTTTCTTT.